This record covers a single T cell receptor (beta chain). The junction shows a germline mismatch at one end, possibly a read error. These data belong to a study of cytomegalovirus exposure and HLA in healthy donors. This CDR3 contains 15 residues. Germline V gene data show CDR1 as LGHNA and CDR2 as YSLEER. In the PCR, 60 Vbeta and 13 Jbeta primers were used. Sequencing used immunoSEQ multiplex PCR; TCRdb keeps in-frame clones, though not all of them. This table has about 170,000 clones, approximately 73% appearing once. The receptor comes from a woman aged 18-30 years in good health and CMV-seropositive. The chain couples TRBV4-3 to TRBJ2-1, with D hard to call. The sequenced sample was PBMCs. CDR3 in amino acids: CASSQEDSLYDEQFF. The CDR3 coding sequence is TGCGCCAGCAGCCAAGAGGATAGCCTCTACGATGAGCAGTTCTTC.